This record concerns one TCR beta chain sequence. Its target is not known. This record belongs to a study of T cells after posttransplantation cyclophosphamide. Broader study findings: Recipient CMV seropositivity and CMV reactivation strongly tracked TRB clonality. TRB overlap between skin or GI tissue T cells and blood was limited. Donor CD8+ memory clones often dominated recipient blood repertoires at later times.

Sequencing was performed with immunoSEQ multiplex PCR; in TCRdb, only in-frame clones are kept and a portion is missing. The sample lists some 22,000 clones; around 88% were seen once. The CDR3 length is 14 residues. Deletions cut 6 bases from V and 1 base from J, with 7 bases between. Per the germline V gene, CDR1 is SGHTA and CDR2 is FQGNSA. This clonotype originated in a woman aged 60-70 years with a blood cancer, CMV-positive, and with a related stem cell donor. The chain carries TRBV7-2 and TRBJ2-6, with D uncertain. Input material: PBMCs. CDR3 in DNA: TGTGCCAGCAGTGGCGGTTCTGGGGCCAACGTCCTGACTTTC. Protein sequence: CASSGGSGANVLTF.